These 11 T cell receptor beta chains originate from one sample sequenced in a study of beta chain features in type 1 diabetes. Reverse transcription of all isolated RNA meant that expressed TCRB transcripts were sequenced. Clones were read by immunoSEQ multiplex PCR, and TCRdb kept only the in-frame ones, dropping some. The sample lists more than 25,000 clones; approximately 53% were seen once. The antigens these receptors bind are not known. Notes on the study in general: Type 1 diabetes patients had moderately but significantly shorter TCRB CDR3s in all four CD4+ subsets.

Sample: stem cell memory CD4+ T cells from blood. The receptor source for this set is a man aged 25 to 40 with type 1 diabetes.

The CDR3 nucleotides read TGTGCCTGGAGTGACCAGGCAAACTATGGCTACACCTTC. Its translation is CAWSDQANYGYTF. The gene calls are TRBV30 and TRBJ1-2, with D unresolved. Between the trimmed V and J ends, which lost 1 base and 2 bases, there was a span of 8 bases. The CDR3 sequence is 13 residues long. Germline-derived CDR1 and CDR2 are GTSNPN and SVGIG (reference sequence).

V is TRBV19 and J is TRBJ1-2, with D possibly being TRBD1 (6 bases). V was pared by 3 bases and J by 4 bases, with 18 bases between. CDR3 size: 16 residues. Germline CDR1 and CDR2: LNHDA and SQIVND (reference sequence). In DNA, the CDR3 is TGTGCCAGTAGTATTTGGGCTGGGGGCGCGGGCTATGGCTACACCTTC. This translates into CASSIWAGGAGYGYTF.

This clone was observed a few times. The V and J genes are TRBV29-1 and TRBJ2-2; D possibly corresponds to TRBD1 (6 bases). The CDR3 sequence is 12 residues long. Germline V gives CDR1 SQVTM, CDR2 ANQGSEA. V gave up 6 bases and J gave up 5 bases, with 10 bases separating them. The CDR3 sequence: CSVGQLTGELFF. The CDR3 DNA follows: TGCAGCGTCGGACAGCTTACCGGGGAGCTGTTTTTT.

J is TRBJ1-1 and V is TRBV10-1, with 9 bases aligning to TRBD1. CDR1 and CDR2 (germline): WNHNN, SYGVQD (reference sequence). With 6 bases clipped from V and 5 bases from J, the junction kept 13 bases outside the gene matches. This CDR3 spans 16 amino acids. CDR3 nucleotides: TGCGCCAGCAGCGGGTCCGGGACAGGGTTGCGGACTGAAGCTTTCTTT. It yields the protein CASSGSGTGLRTEAFF.

The sample holds one count of this clone. This chain links TRBV6-5 with TRBJ2-2, with D possibly being TRBD2 (6 bases). Germline CDR1 reads MNHEY; CDR2 reads SVGAGI. The CDR3 loop spans 13 amino acids. The V end lost 6 bases, the J end lost 8 bases, and 13 bases lay between the germline ends. This CDR3 is CASRRGATGELFF. The CDR3 DNA reads as TGTGCCAGCAGACGCGGGGCGACAGGGGAGCTGTTTTTT.

This clone is a singleton in its sample. The V and J genes are TRBV5-6 and TRBJ2-5; D ambiguous. This CDR3 has 12 residues. Germline-derived CDR1 and CDR2 are SGHDT and YYEEEE. V dropped 6 bases and J dropped 0 bases, with 6 bases sitting between them. DNA for the CDR3: TGTGCCAGCAAAGCGAACCAAGAGACCCAGTACTTC. Translated: CASKANQETQYF.

This clone has a handful of counts. The chain uses TRBV6-1 and TRBJ2-7, with D unresolved. V shed 5 bases and J shed 4 bases, with 6 bases lying between them. The CDR3 runs to 11 residues. Germline CDR1 MNHNS, CDR2 SASEGT. The CDR3: CASSSRYEQYF. CDR3 nucleotides: TGTGCCAGCAGTTCTCGGTACGAGCAGTACTTC.

The J gene is TRBJ2-3, the V gene TRBV27; 11 positions match TRBD2. Germline CDR1 MNHEY, CDR2 SMNVEV (reference sequence). V shed 10 bases and J 5 bases; nucleotides not matched to a gene: 11. The CDR3 has 15 residues. The CDR3 is CATSPLAGGKDTQYF. CDR3 sequence (DNA): TGTGCCACCTCCCCCTTAGCGGGAGGGAAAGATACGCAGTATTTT.

This chain uses TRBV6-5 with TRBJ2-7, with D perhaps matching TRBD1 (6 bases). CDR1 is MNHEY, CDR2 SVGAGI, per germline. V gave up 0 bases and J gave up 0 bases, with 12 bases separating them. The CDR3 covers 16 residues. The CDR3: CASSYSPRGPSYEQYF. CDR3 nucleotide sequence: TGTGCCAGCAGTTACTCCCCCAGGGGCCCCTCCTACGAGCAGTACTTC.

The genes are TRBV5-1 and TRBJ2-5; the D is unclear. The CDR3 contains 12 residues. Per the germline V gene, CDR1 is SGHRS and CDR2 is YFSETQ. V was cut by 1 base and J by 5 bases, with 6 bases left in between. For the CDR3, the DNA is TGCGCCAGCAGCTTGACCGGGGAGACCCAGTACTTC. Translation: CASSLTGETQYF.

In regard to this clone: Other DNA sequences in the same sample also yield this CDR3. The V and J genes are TRBV19 and TRBJ2-6; TRBD1 matches at 7 bases. Germline V gives CDR1 LNHDA, CDR2 SQIVND (reference sequence). This CDR3 spans 17 amino acids. Losses at the gene ends were 5 bases for V and 0 bases for J; bases not matched to a gene: 7. The CDR3 DNA reads as TGTGCCAGTAGTCCAACAGGGGTTAGCTCTGGGGCCAACGTCCTGACTTTC. Encoded protein: CASSPTGVSSGANVLTF. The complete variable domain, with remaining parts taken from reference TRBV19 and TRBJ2-6, reads DGGITQSPKYLFRKEGQNVTLSCEQNLNHDAMYWYRQDPGQGLRLIYYSQIVNDFQKGDIAEGYSVSREKKESFPLTVTSAQKNPTAFYLCASSPTGVSSGANVLTFGAGSRLTVL.